The 3 T cell receptor beta chains below all came from one sample that was sequenced in a study of CD8+CD57+ T cells in acquired aplastic anemia. Sequenced patients had shown CD8+CD57+ cell expansion by flow cytometry. Profiling that covered TCR beta VDJ and CDR3 relied on genomic DNA as its template. TCRdb recomputed calls from the reads with MiXCR, one row per CDR3 protein. This sample has 250,000 to 350,000 distinct CDR3 sequences, with under 60% found just once. Sequenced material: sorted CD4+, CD8+, or CD8+CD57+ T cells (not recorded which) from PBMCs. The receptors were gathered from a human donor with aplastic anemia.

The chain has TRBV24-1 and TRBJ2-1; D unresolved. This CDR3 is built from 12 residues. Germline V CDR1 and CDR2: KGHDR, SFDVKD. V dropped 4 bases and J dropped 8 bases, with 8 bases sitting between them. CDR3 sequence: CATSESPYEQFF. The CDR3 DNA is TGTGCCACCAGTGAATCCCCTTATGAGCAGTTCTTC.

The table lists this clonotype with a few counts. This chain links TRBV2 with TRBJ2-7; D tentatively fits TRBD1 or TRBD2 (5 bases each). Germline values: CDR1 SNHLY, CDR2 FYNNEI. CDR3 length: 16 residues. The ends were cut back, 1 base at V and 6 bases at J, with 19 bases in the middle. The CDR3 region has the DNA TGTGCCAGCAGTGAAGGCTTTGGTGGGACCAGGAGCGAGCAGTACTTC. As protein: CASSEGFGGTRSEQYF.

The chain links TRBV2 to TRBJ1-2, with 7 bases identical to TRBD1. The CDR3 is 11 amino acids. Germline loops: CDR1 SNHLY, CDR2 FYNNEI. Trimming removed 10 bases from V and 7 bases from J; junction bases left unmatched: 6. The CDR3 protein is CATDRAGGYTF. The CDR3 nucleotides read TGTGCCACCGACAGGGCGGGTGGCTACACCTTC.